Detailed here is one T cell receptor beta chain. Germline V lookup: CDR1 SGHVS, CDR2 FQNEAQ. The V and J ends lost 3 bases and 6 bases respectively, with 5 bases between them. There are 11 residues in the CDR3. This entry comes from a study of OX40 agonist ivuxolimab in advanced cancers. TCRdb's copy holds only in-frame clones and misses some; the assay was immunoSEQ multiplex PCR. The sample lists 50,000 or so clones, 90% to 95% occurring once. The rearrangement joins TRBV7-8 to TRBJ1-1; D remains ambiguous. The sequencing used CD4+ or CD8+ T cells sorted from blood, collected in a trial of the OX40 agonist ivuxolimab. The TCR comes from an adult with an advanced solid tumor such as melanoma, head and neck, liver or kidney cancer. The CDR3 sequence is CASSFGPEAFF. The CDR3 nucleotides are TGTGCCAGCAGCTTTGGGCCTGAAGCTTTCTTT.